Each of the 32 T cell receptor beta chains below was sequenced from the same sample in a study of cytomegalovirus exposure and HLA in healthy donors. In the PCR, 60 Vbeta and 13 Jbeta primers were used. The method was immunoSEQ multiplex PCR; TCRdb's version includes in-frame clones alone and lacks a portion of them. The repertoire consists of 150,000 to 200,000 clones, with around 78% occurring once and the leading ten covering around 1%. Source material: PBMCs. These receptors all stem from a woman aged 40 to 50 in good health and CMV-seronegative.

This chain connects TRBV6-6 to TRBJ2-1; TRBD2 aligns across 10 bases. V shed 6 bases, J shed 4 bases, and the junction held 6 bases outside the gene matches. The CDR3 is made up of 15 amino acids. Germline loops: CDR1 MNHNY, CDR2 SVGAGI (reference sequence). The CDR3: CASSSTSGRYNEQFF. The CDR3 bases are TGTGCCAGCAGCTCGACTAGCGGGCGGTACAATGAGCAGTTCTTC.

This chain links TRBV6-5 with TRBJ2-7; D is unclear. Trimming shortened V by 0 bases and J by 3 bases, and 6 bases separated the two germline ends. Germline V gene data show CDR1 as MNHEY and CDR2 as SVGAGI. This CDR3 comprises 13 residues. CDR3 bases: TGTGCCAGCAGTTACTCGGCCCTCTACGAGCAGTACTTC. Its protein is CASSYSALYEQYF.

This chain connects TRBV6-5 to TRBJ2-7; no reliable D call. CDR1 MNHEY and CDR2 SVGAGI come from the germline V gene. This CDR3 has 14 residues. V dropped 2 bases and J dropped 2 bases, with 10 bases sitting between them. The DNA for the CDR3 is TGTGCCAGCAGTTACGCACAGCTGCCCTACGAGCAGTACTTC. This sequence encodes CASSYAQLPYEQYF.

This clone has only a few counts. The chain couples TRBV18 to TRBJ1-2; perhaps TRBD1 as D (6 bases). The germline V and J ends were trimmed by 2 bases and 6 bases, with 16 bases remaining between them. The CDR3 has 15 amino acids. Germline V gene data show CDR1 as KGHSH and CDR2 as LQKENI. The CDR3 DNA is TGTGCCAGCTCACCAAGAGCACAGGGCAGAGATGGCTACACCTTC. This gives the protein CASSPRAQGRDGYTF.

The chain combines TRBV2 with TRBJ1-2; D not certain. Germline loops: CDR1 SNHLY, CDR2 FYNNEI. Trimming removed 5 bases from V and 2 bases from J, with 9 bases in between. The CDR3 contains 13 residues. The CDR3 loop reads CASSLTSNYGYTF. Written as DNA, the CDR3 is TGTGCCAGCAGTCTCACATCAAACTATGGCTACACCTTC.

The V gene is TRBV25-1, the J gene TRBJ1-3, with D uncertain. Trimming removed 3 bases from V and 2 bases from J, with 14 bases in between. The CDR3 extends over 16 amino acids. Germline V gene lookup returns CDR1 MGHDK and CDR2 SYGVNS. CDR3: CASSDEKQLTGNTIYF. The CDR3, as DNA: TGTGCCAGCAGTGATGAGAAACAGTTAACTGGAAACACCATATATTTT.

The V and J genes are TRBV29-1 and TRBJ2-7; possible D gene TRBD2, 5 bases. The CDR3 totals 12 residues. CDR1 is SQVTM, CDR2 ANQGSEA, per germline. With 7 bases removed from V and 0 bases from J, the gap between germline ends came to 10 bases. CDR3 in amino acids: CSGGGSSYEQYF. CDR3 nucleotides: TGCAGCGGGGGTGGGAGCTCCTACGAGCAGTACTTC.

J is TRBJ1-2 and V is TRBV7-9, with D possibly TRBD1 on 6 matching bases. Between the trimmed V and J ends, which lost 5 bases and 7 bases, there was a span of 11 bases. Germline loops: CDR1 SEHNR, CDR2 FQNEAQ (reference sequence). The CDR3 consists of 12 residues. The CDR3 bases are TGTGCCAGCAGCCAGAAAGGGGGTGGCTACACCTTC. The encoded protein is CASSQKGGGYTF.

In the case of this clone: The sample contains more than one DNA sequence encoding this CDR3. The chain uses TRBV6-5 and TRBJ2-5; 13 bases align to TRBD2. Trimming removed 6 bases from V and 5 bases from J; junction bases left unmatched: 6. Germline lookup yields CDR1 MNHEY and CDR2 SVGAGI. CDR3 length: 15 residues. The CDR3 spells CASSLTSGRWETQYF. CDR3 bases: TGTGCCAGCAGCCTGACTAGCGGGAGGTGGGAGACCCAGTACTTC.

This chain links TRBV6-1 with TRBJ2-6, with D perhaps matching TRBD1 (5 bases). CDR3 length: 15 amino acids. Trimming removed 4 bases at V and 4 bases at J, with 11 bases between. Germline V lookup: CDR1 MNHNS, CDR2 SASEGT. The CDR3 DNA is TGTGCCAGCAGTGCGCAGGGTTCAGGGGCCAACGTCCTGACTTTC. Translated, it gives CASSAQGSGANVLTF.

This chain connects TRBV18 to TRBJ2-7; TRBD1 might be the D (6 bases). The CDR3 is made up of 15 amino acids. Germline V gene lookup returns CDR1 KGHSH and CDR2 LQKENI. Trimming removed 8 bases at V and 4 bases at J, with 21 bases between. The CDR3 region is CASTRQDTSFYEQYF. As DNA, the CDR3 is TGTGCCAGCACCCGACAGGATACTTCTTTTTACGAGCAGTACTTC.

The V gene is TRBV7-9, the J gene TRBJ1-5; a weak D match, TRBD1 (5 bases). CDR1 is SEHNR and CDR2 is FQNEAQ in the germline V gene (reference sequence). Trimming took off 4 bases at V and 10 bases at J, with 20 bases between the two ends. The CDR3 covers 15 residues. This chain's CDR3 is CASSSTGTPDVPQHF. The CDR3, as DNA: TGTGCCAGCAGCTCCACCGGGACTCCTGATGTCCCCCAGCATTTT.

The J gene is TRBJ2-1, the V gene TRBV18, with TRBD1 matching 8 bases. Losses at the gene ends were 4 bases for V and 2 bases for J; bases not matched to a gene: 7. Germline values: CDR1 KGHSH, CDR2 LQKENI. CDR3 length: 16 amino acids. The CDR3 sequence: CASSLYSGGPYNEQFF. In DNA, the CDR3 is TGTGCCAGCTCACTTTACTCAGGGGGCCCCTACAATGAGCAGTTCTTC.

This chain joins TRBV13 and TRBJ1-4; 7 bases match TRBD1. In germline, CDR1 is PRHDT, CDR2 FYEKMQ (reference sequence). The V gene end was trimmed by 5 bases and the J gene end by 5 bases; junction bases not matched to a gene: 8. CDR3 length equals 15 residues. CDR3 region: CASSTRDRGNEKLFF. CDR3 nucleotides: TGTGCCAGCAGCACCAGGGACAGAGGAAATGAAAAACTGTTTTTT. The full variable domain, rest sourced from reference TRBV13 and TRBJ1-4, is AAGVIQSPRHLIKEKRETATLKCYPIPRHDTVYWYQQGPGQDPQFLISFYEKMQSDKGSIPDRFSAQQFSDYHSELNMSSLELGDSALYFCASSTRDRGNEKLFFGSGTQLSVL.

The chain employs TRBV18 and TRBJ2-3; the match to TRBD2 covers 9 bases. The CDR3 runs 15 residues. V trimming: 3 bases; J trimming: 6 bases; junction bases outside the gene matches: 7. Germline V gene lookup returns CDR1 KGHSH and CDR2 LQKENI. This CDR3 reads CASSPLAGSRDTQYF. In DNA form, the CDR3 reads TGTGCCAGCTCACCCCTAGCGGGAAGTCGTGATACGCAGTATTTT.

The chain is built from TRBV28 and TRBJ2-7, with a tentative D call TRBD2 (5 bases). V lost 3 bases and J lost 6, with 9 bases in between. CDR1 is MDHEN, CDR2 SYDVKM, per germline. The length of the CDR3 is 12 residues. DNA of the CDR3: TGTGCCAGCAGTTTGGACTTCCTCGAGCAGTACTTC. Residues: CASSLDFLEQYF. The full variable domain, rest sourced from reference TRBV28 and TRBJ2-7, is DVKVTQSSRYLVKRTGEKVFLECVQDMDHENMFWYRQDPGLGLRLIYFSYDVKMKEKGDIPEGYSVSREKKERFSLILESASTNQTSMYLCASSLDFLEQYFGPGTRLTVT.

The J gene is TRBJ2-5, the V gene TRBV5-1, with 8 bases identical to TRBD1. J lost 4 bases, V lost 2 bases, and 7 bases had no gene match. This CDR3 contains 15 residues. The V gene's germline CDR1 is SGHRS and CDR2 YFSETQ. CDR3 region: CASSFRTGGGETQYF. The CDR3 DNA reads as TGCGCCAGCAGCTTTCGAACAGGGGGAGGAGAGACCCAGTACTTC.

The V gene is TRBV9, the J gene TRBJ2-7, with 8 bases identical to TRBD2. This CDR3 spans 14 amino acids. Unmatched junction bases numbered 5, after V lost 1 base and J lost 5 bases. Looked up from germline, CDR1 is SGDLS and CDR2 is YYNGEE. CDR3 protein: CASSVRGGPNEQYF. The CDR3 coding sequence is TGTGCCAGCAGCGTACGGGGGGGGCCGAACGAGCAGTACTTC.

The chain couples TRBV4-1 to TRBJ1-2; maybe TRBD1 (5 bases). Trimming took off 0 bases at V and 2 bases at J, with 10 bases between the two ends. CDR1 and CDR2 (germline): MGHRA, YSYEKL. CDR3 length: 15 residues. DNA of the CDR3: TGCGCCAGCAGCCAAGATAACGCAGGGAACTATGGCTACACCTTC. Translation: CASSQDNAGNYGYTF.

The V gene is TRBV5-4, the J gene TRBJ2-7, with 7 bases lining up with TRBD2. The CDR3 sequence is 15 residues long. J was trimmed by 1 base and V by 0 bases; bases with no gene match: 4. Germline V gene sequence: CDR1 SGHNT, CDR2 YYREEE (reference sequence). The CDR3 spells CASSLESGGSYEQYF. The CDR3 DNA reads TGTGCCAGCAGCTTGGAGTCGGGAGGATCCTACGAGCAGTACTTC.

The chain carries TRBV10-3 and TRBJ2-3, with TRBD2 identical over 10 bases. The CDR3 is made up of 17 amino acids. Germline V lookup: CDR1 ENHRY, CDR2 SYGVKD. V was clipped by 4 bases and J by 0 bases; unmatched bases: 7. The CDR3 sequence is CAISGLAGSPSTDTQYF. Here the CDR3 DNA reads TGTGCCATCAGTGGACTAGCGGGCTCACCTAGCACAGATACGCAGTATTTT.

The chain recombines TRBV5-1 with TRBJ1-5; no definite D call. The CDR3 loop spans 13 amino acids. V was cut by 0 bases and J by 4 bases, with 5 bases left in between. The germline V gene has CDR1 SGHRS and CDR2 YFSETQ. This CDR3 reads CASSLGENQPQHF. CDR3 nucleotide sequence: TGCGCCAGCAGCTTGGGGGAGAATCAGCCCCAGCATTTT.

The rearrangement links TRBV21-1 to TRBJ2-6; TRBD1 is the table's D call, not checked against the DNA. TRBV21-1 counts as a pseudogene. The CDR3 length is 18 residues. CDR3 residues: CASSTRQGPPSGANVLTF. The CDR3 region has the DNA TGTGCCAGCAGCACCCGACAGGGGCCCCCCTCTGGGGCCAACGTCCTGACTTTC.

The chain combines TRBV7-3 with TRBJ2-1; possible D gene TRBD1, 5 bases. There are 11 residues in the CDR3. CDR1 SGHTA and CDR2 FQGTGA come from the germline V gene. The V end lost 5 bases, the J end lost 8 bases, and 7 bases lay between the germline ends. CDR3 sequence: CASSQGDEQFF. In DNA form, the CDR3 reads TGTGCCAGCAGCCAAGGGGATGAGCAGTTCTTC.

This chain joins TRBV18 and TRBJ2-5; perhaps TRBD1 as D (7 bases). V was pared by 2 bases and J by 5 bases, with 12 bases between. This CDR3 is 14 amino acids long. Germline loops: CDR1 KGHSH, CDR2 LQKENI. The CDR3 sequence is CASSPTGAGETQYF. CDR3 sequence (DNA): TGTGCCAGCTCACCAACAGGGGCGGGGGAGACCCAGTACTTC.

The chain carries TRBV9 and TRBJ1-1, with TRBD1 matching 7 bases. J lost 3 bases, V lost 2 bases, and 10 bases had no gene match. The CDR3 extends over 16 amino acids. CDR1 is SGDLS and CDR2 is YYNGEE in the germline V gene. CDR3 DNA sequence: TGTGCCAGCAGCGTCCTAGACAGGGTTCGGGACACTGAAGCTTTCTTT. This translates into CASSVLDRVRDTEAFF.

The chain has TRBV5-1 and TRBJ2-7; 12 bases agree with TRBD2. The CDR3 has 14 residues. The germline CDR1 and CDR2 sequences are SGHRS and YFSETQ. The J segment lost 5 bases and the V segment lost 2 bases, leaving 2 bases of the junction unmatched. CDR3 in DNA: TGCGCCAGCAGCTTCGGACTAGCGGGAAACGAGCAGTACTTC. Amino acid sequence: CASSFGLAGNEQYF.

This CDR3 reads CASGTGLTDTQYF. The CDR3 bases are TGTGCCAGCGGGACAGGGCTTACAGATACGCAGTATTTT. The chain has TRBV13 and TRBJ2-3; 9 bases agree with TRBD1. V lost 8 bases and J lost 3; bases outside the gene matches: 3. Germline loops: CDR1 PRHDT, CDR2 FYEKMQ (reference sequence). CDR3 length equals 13 residues.

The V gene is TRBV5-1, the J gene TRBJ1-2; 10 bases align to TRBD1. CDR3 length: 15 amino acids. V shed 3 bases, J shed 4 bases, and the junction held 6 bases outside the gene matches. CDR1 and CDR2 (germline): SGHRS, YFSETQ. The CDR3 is CASSSDRGRSYGYTF. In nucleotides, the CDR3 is TGCGCCAGCAGCTCCGACAGGGGGCGCAGCTATGGCTACACCTTC.

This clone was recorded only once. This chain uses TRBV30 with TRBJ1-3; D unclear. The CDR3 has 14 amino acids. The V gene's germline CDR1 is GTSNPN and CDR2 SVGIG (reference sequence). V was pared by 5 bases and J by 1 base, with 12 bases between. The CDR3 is CAWEVGGSGNTIYF. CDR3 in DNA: TGTGCCTGGGAGGTCGGAGGTTCTGGAAACACCATATATTTT. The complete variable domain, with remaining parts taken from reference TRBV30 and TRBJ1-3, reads SQTIHQWPATLVQPVGSPLSLECTVEGTSNPNLYWYRQAAGRGLQLLFYSVGIGQISSEVPQNLSASRPQDRQFILSSKKLLLSDSGFYLCAWEVGGSGNTIYFGEGSWLTVV.

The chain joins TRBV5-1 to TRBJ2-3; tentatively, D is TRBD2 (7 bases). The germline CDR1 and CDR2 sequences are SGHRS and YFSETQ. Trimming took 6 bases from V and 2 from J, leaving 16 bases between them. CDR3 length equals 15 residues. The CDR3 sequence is CASMGASGHTDTQYF. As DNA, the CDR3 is TGCGCCAGCATGGGGGCTAGCGGACACACAGATACGCAGTATTTT.

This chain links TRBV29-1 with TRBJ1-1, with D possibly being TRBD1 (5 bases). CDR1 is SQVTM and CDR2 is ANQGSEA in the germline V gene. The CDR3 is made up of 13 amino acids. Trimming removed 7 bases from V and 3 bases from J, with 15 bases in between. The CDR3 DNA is TGCAGCGCTGGACCTCAAGGGGACACTGAAGCTTTCTTT. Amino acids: CSAGPQGDTEAFF.